Below, 21 T cell receptor beta chains from the same sample are listed, as sequenced in a study of T cells in Graves' hyperthyroidism and ophthalmopathy. TCR beta CDR3 regions were amplified from RNA. The study used the HTBI primer set for a first-round RT-PCR of the TCR CDR3. TCRdb reprocessed the multiplex PCR reads via MiXCR and lists one record per CDR3 protein. The sample includes about 360,000 distinct CDR3 sequences, 13% seen only once; the top ten take around 20%. Sequencing input: blood. The receptor set was obtained from a man aged 30 to 39 with Graves' hyperthyroidism that later progressed to Graves' ophthalmopathy.

This sequence joins TRBV6-5 and TRBJ1-5, with D unresolved. V was cut by 0 bases and J by 3 bases, with 6 bases left in between. The CDR3 totals 14 residues. Germline loops: CDR1 MNHEY, CDR2 SVGAGI. CDR3 sequence reads: CASSYSTDNQPQHF. The CDR3 DNA reads as TGTGCCAGCAGTTACTCGACGGACAATCAGCCCCAGCATTTT.

This clonotype was found many times. The chain joins TRBV5-5 to TRBJ1-4, with D unclear. Trimming left V 3 bases short and J 12 bases short, with 12 bases between. The V gene's germline CDR1 is SGHKS and CDR2 YYEKEE (reference sequence). The CDR3 has 12 residues. The DNA of the CDR3 is TGTGCCAGCAGCTGGGCCGGGAGGGAACTGTTTTTT. As protein: CASSWAGRELFF.

This clonotype was counted many times. The chain employs TRBV12-3 or TRBV12-4 and TRBJ2-2, with D possibly TRBD2 on 5 matching bases. The V end was cut by 8 bases, the J end by 1 base, with 11 bases between. CDR3 length equals 14 residues. CDR3 amino acids: CASGKLENTGELFF. The CDR3 DNA sequence: TGTGCCAGCGGCAAACTAGAGAACACCGGGGAGCTGTTTTTT.

This clonotype was detected only a few times. The chain has TRBV3-1 and TRBJ2-7; D might be TRBD1 or TRBD2, each matching 5 bases. Trimming cost V 4 bases and J 3 bases, with 13 bases left between them. The CDR3 extends over 14 amino acids. The germline CDR1 and CDR2 sequences are LGHDT and YNNKEL (reference sequence). As DNA, the CDR3 is TGTGCCAGCAGCCGCCGGGACCTCCACTACGAGCAGTACTTC. Translation gives CASSRRDLHYEQYF.

The chain uses TRBV6-2 or TRBV6-3 and TRBJ2-6, with D perhaps matching TRBD1 (6 bases). CDR1 and CDR2 (germline): MNHEY, SVGEGT. This CDR3 has 18 residues. The V gene lost 2 bases and the J gene lost 0 bases, with 14 bases spanning the gap. In DNA form, the CDR3 reads TGTGCCAGCAGTTACGATGGACAGACAACCTCTGGGGCCAACGTCCTGACTTTC. Its protein product is CASSYDGQTTSGANVLTF.

This clonotype appeared many times. The chain joins TRBV10-3 to TRBJ1-2; D gene uncertain. The CDR3 extends over 15 amino acids. Trimming removed 6 bases at V and 1 base at J, with 15 bases between. The germline V gene encodes CDR1 ENHRY and CDR2 SYGVKD. The CDR3 protein is CAISQPNLVNYGYTF. The CDR3 nucleotides are TGTGCCATCAGCCAACCCAATCTCGTTAACTATGGCTACACCTTC.

This clonotype was seen only a few times. The chain couples TRBV6-1 to TRBJ2-7; no firm D call. Trimming stripped 6 bases from V and 1 base from J, with 16 bases between. Germline CDR1 is MNHNS and CDR2 is SASEGT. This CDR3 has 15 residues. Here the CDR3 reads CASSHPNRISYEQYF. The CDR3, as DNA: TGTGCCAGCAGCCACCCTAATCGCATATCCTACGAGCAGTACTTC.

V is TRBV7-9 and J is TRBJ2-3, with D unclear. Trimming removed 5 bases at V and 3 bases at J, with 12 bases between. This CDR3 spans 14 amino acids. Looked up from germline, CDR1 is SEHNR and CDR2 is FQNEAQ (reference sequence). CDR3 DNA sequence: TGTGCCAGCAGCCACCCTCACTTTACAGATACGCAGTATTTT. It encodes CASSHPHFTDTQYF.

This clonotype was observed at least ten times. The chain joins TRBV6-2 or TRBV6-3 to TRBJ2-5; possible D gene TRBD1, 6 bases. The CDR3 is 14 amino acids. Germline CDR1 MNHEY, CDR2 SVGEGT. V gave up 4 bases and J gave up 5 bases, with 14 bases separating them. In DNA form, the CDR3 reads TGTGCCAGCAGTTCACCGGGACAAAGGGAGACCCAGTACTTC. Amino acid sequence: CASSSPGQRETQYF.

This clonotype was found many times. The chain joins TRBV3-1 to TRBJ1-2; D unclear. V shed 1 base and J shed 3 bases, with 12 bases lying between them. Germline CDR1 reads LGHDT; CDR2 reads YNNKEL (reference sequence). This CDR3 spans 15 amino acids. The CDR3 sequence: CASSQAGWRDYGYTF. The CDR3 nucleotides read TGTGCCAGCAGCCAAGCGGGCTGGCGGGACTATGGCTACACCTTC.

In this sample, this clonotype turned up many times. The CDR3 region has the DNA TGTGCCAGCAGTGCTGGGGCGTCTCACTATGGCTACACCTTC. Its translation is CASSAGASHYGYTF. The chain is built from TRBV6-1 and TRBJ1-2, with D perhaps matching TRBD1 (5 bases). The CDR3 runs 14 residues. The germline gives CDR1 MNHNS, CDR2 SASEGT. V lost 4 bases and J 3 bases, leaving 12 bases between the germline ends.

The table lists this clonotype with many counts. The rearrangement links TRBV30 to TRBJ2-2; D remains ambiguous. The germline V and J ends were trimmed by 2 bases and 3 bases, with 13 bases remaining between them. The CDR3 is 15 residues long. Germline CDR1 reads GTSNPN; CDR2 reads SVGIG (reference sequence). The CDR3 region has the DNA TGTGCCTGGAGTATGTTTGGTAGTGACACCGGGGAGCTGTTTTTT. Encoded protein: CAWSMFGSDTGELFF.

This clonotype was recorded many times. For the CDR3, the DNA is TGTGCCAGCAGTGCCAGAGGTCCCCAAGGAGCAGATACGCAGTATTTT. This gives the protein CASSARGPQGADTQYF. The chain is built from TRBV6-1 and TRBJ2-3; D is unclear. From germline, CDR1 is MNHNS and CDR2 SASEGT. The ends were cut back, 4 bases at V and 4 bases at J, with 18 bases in the middle. CDR3 length: 16 residues.

The table lists this clonotype with many counts. The chain has TRBV29-1 and TRBJ1-6; D gene uncertain. The CDR3 runs to 13 residues. Germline values: CDR1 SQVTM, CDR2 ANQGSEA. Trimming left V 4 bases short and J 5 bases short, with 9 bases between. This chain's CDR3 is CSVGREHNSPLHF. The CDR3 coding sequence is TGCAGCGTTGGAAGAGAGCATAATTCACCCCTCCACTTT.

This chain connects TRBV15 to TRBJ2-3; D tentatively fits TRBD1 or TRBD2 (5 bases each). CDR3 length equals 15 residues. Germline loops: CDR1 LNHNV, CDR2 YYDKDF (reference sequence). Deletions cut 0 bases from V and 4 bases from J, with 11 bases between. The CDR3 is CATSREAGASDTQYF. The CDR3 bases are TGTGCCACCAGCAGAGAAGCCGGGGCTTCAGATACGCAGTATTTT. Together with reference TRBV15 and TRBJ2-3, the CDR3 gives the full variable domain: DAMVIQNPRYQVTQFGKPVTLSCSQTLNHNVMYWYQQKSSQAPKLLFHYYDKDFNNEADTPDNFQSRRPNTSFCFLDIRSPGLGDTAMYLCATSREAGASDTQYFGPGTRLTVL.

This clonotype was picked up a small number of times. The chain links TRBV9 to TRBJ2-1; D gene uncertain. With 0 bases removed from V and 9 bases from J, the gap between germline ends came to 4 bases. The CDR3 is 11 amino acids. CDR1 is SGDLS and CDR2 is YYNGEE in the germline V gene. The CDR3 sequence is CASSVGGEQFF. DNA of the CDR3: TGTGCCAGCAGCGTAGGTGGTGAGCAGTTCTTC.

The chain combines TRBV9 with TRBJ2-3; TRBD2 matches 9 bases. Germline-derived CDR1 and CDR2 are SGDLS and YYNGEE. The CDR3 is made up of 16 amino acids. V trimming: 0 bases; J trimming: 2 bases; junction bases outside the gene matches: 4. CDR3 amino acids: CASSVALAGNTDTQYF. The CDR3 DNA is TGTGCCAGCAGCGTAGCGCTAGCGGGGAACACAGATACGCAGTATTTT.

The J gene is TRBJ1-2, the V gene TRBV27; D not certain. This CDR3 is 12 amino acids long. The germline V gene encodes CDR1 MNHEY and CDR2 SMNVEV (reference sequence). V was shortened by 6 bases and J by 0 bases, with 5 bases between the two germline ends. The CDR3 here is CASRRANYGYTF. DNA for the CDR3: TGTGCCAGCAGGAGAGCTAACTATGGCTACACCTTC.

CDR3 sequence (DNA): TGTGCCAGCTCACCGCAGGATCTCGAGCAGTACTTC. Translating gives CASSPQDLEQYF. The chain carries TRBV18 and TRBJ2-7; the D is unclear. Germline V gives CDR1 KGHSH, CDR2 LQKENI. The CDR3 is 12 amino acids. Trimming removed 3 bases from V and 6 bases from J, with 9 bases in between.

This clonotype appeared a few times. The rearrangement joins TRBV5-1 to TRBJ1-2; D is uncertain. V was shortened by 2 bases and J by 4 bases, with 12 bases between the two germline ends. This CDR3 has 14 residues. Per germline, CDR1 SGHRS and CDR2 YFSETQ. The CDR3 sequence: CASSLTVNSYGYTF. CDR3 DNA: TGCGCCAGCAGCTTAACGGTAAACTCCTATGGCTACACCTTC.

On this clonotype: Just one base apart from a much larger clone, this may be a read error. This sequence joins TRBV12-3 or TRBV12-4 and TRBJ2-2, with 7 positions matching TRBD2. The CDR3 runs 15 residues. CDR3 sequence reads: CSSSPPGGNTGELFF. Here the CDR3 DNA reads TGTTCCAGCAGTCCCCCGGGGGGTAACACCGGGGAGCTGTTTTTT.